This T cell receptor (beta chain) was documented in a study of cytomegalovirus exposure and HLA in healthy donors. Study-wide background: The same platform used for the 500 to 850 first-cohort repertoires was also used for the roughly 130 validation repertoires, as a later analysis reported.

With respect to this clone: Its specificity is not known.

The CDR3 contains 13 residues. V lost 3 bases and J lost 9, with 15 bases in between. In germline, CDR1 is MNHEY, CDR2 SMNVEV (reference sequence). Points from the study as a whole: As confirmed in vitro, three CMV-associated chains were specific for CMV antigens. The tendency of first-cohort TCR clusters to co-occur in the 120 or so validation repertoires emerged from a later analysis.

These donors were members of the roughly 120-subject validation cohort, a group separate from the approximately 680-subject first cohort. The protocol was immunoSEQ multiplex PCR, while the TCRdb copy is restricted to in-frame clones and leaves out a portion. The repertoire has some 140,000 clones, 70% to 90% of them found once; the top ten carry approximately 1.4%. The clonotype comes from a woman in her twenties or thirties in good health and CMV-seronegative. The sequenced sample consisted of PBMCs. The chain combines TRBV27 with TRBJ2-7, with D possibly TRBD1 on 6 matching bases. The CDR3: CASSLYLGAPQYF. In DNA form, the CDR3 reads TGTGCCAGCAGTTTGTATCTGGGGGCGCCGCAGTACTTC.